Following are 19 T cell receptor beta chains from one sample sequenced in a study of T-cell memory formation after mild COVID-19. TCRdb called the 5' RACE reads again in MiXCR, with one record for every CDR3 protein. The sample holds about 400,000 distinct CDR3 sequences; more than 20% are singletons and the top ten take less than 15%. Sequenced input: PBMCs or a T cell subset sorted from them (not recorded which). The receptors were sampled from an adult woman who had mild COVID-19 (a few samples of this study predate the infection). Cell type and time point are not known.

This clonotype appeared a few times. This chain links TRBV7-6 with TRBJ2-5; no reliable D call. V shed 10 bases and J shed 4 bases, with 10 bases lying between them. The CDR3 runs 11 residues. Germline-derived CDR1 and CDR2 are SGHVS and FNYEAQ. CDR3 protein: CATSRAETQYF. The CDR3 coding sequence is TGTGCCACCAGTCGGGCAGAGACCCAGTACTTC.

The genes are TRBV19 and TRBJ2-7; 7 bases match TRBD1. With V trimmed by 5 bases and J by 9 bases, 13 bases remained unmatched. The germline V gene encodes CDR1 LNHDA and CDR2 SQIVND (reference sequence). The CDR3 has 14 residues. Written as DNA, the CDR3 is TGTGCCAGTAGTGAGAGAAGACAGGGTCAAGGGCAGTACTTC. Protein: CASSERRQGQGQYF.

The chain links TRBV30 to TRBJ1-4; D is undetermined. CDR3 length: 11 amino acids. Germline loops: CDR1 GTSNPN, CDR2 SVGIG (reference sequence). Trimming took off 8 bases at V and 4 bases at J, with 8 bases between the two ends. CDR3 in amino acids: CAREFNEKLFF. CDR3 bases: TGTGCCCGGGAGTTTAATGAAAAACTGTTTTTT.

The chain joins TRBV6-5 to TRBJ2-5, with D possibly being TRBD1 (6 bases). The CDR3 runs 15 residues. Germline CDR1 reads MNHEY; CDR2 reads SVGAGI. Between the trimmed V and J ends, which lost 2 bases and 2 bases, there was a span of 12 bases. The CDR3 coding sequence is TGTGCCAGCAGTTACCTTGACAGGTTACAAGAGACCCAGTACTTC. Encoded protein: CASSYLDRLQETQYF.

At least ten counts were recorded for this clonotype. For the CDR3, the DNA is TGCGCCAGCAGCCCGGGACTAGCGGGGGACAATGAGCAGTTCTTC. Protein sequence: CASSPGLAGDNEQFF. This chain uses TRBV5-1 with TRBJ2-1, with 14 bases aligning to TRBD2. V shed 4 bases, J shed 5 bases, and the junction held 2 bases outside the gene matches. The CDR3 totals 15 residues. Germline CDR1 and CDR2: SGHRS and YFSETQ. Using reference TRBV5-1 and TRBJ2-1 for the parts outside the CDR3, the full variable domain is KAGVTQTPRYLIKTRGQQVTLSCSPISGHRSVSWYQQTPGQGLQFLFEYFSETQRNKGNFPGRFSGRQFSNSRSEMNVSTLELGDSALYLCASSPGLAGDNEQFFGPGTRLTVL.

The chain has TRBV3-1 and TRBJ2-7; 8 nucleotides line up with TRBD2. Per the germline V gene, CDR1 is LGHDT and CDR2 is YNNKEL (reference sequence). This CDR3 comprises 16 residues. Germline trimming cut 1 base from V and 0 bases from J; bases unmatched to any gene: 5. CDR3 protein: CASSQVGGGISYEQYF. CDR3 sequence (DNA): TGTGCCAGCAGCCAAGTCGGCGGGGGGATCTCCTACGAGCAGTACTTC.

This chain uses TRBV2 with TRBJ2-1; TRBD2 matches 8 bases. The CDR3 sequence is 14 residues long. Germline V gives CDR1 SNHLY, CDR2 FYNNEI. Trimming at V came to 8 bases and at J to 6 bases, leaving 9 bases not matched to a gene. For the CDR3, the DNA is TGTGCCAGCCGACTAGCGAGGGGGGGCAATGAGCAGTTCTTC. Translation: CASRLARGGNEQFF.

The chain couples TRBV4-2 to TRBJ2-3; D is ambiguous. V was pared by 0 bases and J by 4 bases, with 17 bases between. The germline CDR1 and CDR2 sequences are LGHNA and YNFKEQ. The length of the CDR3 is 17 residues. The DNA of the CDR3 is TGTGCCAGCAGCCAAGAGGAAGTCGACGCGGCTCCAGATACGCAGTATTTT. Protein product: CASSQEEVDAAPDTQYF.

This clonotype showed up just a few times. The CDR3 here is CATSDFQTGELFF. CDR3 DNA: TGTGCCACCAGTGATTTTCAGACCGGGGAGCTGTTTTTT. The chain recombines TRBV24-1 with TRBJ2-2, with D unclear. Germline CDR1 and CDR2: KGHDR and SFDVKD. The V and J ends lost 1 base and 5 bases respectively, with 4 bases between them. This CDR3 spans 13 amino acids.

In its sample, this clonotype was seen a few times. CDR3 residues: CSVEPQGSGGYEQYF. CDR3 coding DNA: TGCAGCGTTGAGCCTCAGGGCAGTGGTGGATACGAGCAGTACTTC. The chain joins TRBV29-1 to TRBJ2-7, with a tentative D call TRBD1 (5 bases). V lost 3 bases and J lost 4, with 19 bases in between. CDR3 length: 15 residues. Germline CDR1 is SQVTM and CDR2 is ANQGSEA.

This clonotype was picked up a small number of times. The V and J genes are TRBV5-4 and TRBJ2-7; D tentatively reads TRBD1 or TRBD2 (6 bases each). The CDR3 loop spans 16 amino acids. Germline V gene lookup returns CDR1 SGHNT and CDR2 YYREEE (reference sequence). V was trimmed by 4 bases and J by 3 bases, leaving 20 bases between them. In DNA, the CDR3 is TGTGCCAGCAGCCCAGGGGACTCCGCCCAACGCTACGAGCAGTACTTC. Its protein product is CASSPGDSAQRYEQYF. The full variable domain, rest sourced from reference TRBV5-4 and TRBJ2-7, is ETGVTQSPTHLIKTRGQQVTLRCSSQSGHNTVSWYQQALGQGPQFIFQYYREEENGRGNFPPRFSGLQFPNYSSELNVNALELDDSALYLCASSPGDSAQRYEQYFGPGTRLTVT.

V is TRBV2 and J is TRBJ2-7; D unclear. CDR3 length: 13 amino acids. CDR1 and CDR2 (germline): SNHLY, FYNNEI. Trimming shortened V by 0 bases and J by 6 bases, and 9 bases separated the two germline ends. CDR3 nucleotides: TGTGCCAGCAGTGAAGCGCGTTGGAGCGAGCAGTACTTC. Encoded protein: CASSEARWSEQYF.

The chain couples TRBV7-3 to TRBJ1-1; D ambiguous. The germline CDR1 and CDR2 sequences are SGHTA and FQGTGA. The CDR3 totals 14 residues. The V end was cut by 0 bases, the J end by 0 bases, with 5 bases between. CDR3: CASSLTPVNTEAFF. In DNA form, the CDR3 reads TGTGCCAGCAGCTTAACCCCAGTGAACACTGAAGCTTTCTTT. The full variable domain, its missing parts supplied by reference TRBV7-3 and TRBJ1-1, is GAGVSQTPSNKVTEKGKYVELRCDPISGHTALYWYRQSLGQGPEFLIYFQGTGAADDSGLPNDRFFAVRPEGSVSTLKIQRTERGDSAVYLCASSLTPVNTEAFFGQGTRLTVV.

This CDR3 reads CASSPDQGGQPQHF. The CDR3 nucleotides read TGTGCCAGCAGCCCCGACCAAGGGGGTCAGCCCCAGCATTTT. The chain links TRBV3-1 to TRBJ1-5; the D gene is possibly TRBD1 (6 bases). V was trimmed by 4 bases and J by 6 bases, leaving 13 bases between them. In germline, CDR1 is LGHDT, CDR2 YNNKEL (reference sequence). CDR3 length: 14 residues.

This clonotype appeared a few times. The CDR3 reads CSVERGTSTDTQYF. CDR3 nucleotides: TGCAGCGTTGAGAGGGGCACTAGCACAGATACGCAGTATTTT. J is TRBJ2-3 and V is TRBV29-1, with D perhaps matching TRBD1 or TRBD2 (5 bases each). Germline lookup yields CDR1 SQVTM and CDR2 ANQGSEA. CDR3 size: 14 residues. Trimming took off 3 bases at V and 0 bases at J, with 10 bases between the two ends.

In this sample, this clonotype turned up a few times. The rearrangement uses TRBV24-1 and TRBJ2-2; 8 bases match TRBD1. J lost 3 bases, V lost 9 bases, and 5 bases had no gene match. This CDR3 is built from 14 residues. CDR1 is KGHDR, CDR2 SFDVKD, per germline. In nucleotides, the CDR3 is TGTGCCACCCGGACAGGGAGTGACACCGGGGAGCTGTTTTTT. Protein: CATRTGSDTGELFF.

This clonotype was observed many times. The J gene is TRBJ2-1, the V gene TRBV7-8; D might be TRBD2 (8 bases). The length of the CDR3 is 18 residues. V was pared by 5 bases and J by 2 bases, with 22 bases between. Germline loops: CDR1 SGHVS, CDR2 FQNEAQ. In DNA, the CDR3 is TGTGCCAGCAGCCCAGGGGGAGCGGGAGCATCCGCCTACAATGAGCAGTTCTTC. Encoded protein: CASSPGGAGASAYNEQFF.

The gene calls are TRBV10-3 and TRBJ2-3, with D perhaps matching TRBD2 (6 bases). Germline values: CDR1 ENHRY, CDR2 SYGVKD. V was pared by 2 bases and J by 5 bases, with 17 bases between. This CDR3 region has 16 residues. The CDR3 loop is CAISERAGRARDTQYF. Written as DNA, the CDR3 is TGTGCCATCAGTGAGCGAGCGGGCCGAGCACGAGATACGCAGTATTTT.

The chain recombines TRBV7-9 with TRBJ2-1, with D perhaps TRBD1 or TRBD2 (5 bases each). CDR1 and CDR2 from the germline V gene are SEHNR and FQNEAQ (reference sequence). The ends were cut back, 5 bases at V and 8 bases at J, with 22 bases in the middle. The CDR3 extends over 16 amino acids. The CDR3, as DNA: TGTGCCAGCAGCCCGAAGGCTAGCCCTCAAGGGGATGAGCAGTTCTTC. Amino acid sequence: CASSPKASPQGDEQFF.